This T cell receptor beta chain is from a study of shared clonotypes between healthy human individuals. Study in general: Three plates were used per donor for CD4 naive, three for CD4 memory, two for CD8 naive and one for CD8 memory. General study results and limits: Estimated clonotype richness was generally higher in naive than memory subsets.

None of the donors, who were healthy HIV-negative adults, had recently had acute infections or vaccinations. The CDR3 totals 14 residues. V was cut by 2 bases and J by 6 bases, with 11 bases left in between. The germline V gene has CDR1 KGHSH and CDR2 LQKENI. Note on this clone: The target antigen is unknown.

TCRdb's copy holds only in-frame clones and misses some; the assay was immunoSEQ multiplex PCR. The sample records 330,000 or so clones, roughly 70% being singletons. The chain uses TRBV18 and TRBJ1-5; tentative D call: TRBD1 (5 bases). The sequence derives from a man younger than 45 in good health. The sequencing sample was made of memory CD4+ T cells sorted from blood. Subset given: CD45RA-negative fraction. CDR3 protein: CASSPAGGGQPQHF. CDR3 DNA sequence: TGTGCCAGCTCACCAGCGGGGGGGGGTCAGCCCCAGCATTTT.